This T cell receptor (beta chain) was identified in a study of T cell changes during pregnancy in multiple sclerosis. TCRdb's table, derived via immunoSEQ multiplex PCR, lists solely in-frame clones and lacks some. The table has 35,000 to 40,000 clones, more than 70% seen once. This clone was seen once. Germline-derived CDR1 and CDR2 are SGHRS and YFSETQ. Unmatched junction bases numbered 4, after V lost 0 bases and J lost 4 bases. This CDR3 comprises 17 residues. The sample here was CD4+ T cells from peripheral blood mononuclear cells, taken after pregnancy. This sequence originates from a female donor in good health, enrolled as a control in a pregnancy study. The chain has TRBV5-1 and TRBJ2-2; 12 bases map to TRBD2. CDR3 in DNA: TGCGCCAGCAGCTTGGCCGCTAGCGGGAGGGTCACCGGGGAGCTGTTTTTT. Protein sequence: CASSLAASGRVTGELFF.